The 18 T cell receptor beta chains below were found in one sample sequenced in a study of tumor-infiltrating lymphocytes in primary liver carcinoma. Total RNA amounting to around 540 ng was the source from which TCR beta cDNA was made with a constant-region primer. Nested multiplex PCR, run for three rounds with slightly modified ARM-PCR, yielded TCR beta libraries. Primers for the first two PCR rounds were TRBV1-TRBV30 forward primers and a C-beta reverse primer (roughly 10 cycles per round). TCRdb ran MiXCR on the multiplex PCR reads and lists one entry per CDR3 protein. Of 90,000 to 150,000 distinct CDR3 sequences listed, around 70% were seen once; the top ten hold 8.1%. Co-extracting RNA and DNA was done with roughly 17-31 mg of unsorted bulk tissue as input. The sequenced material came from tumor-adjacent normal liver tissue. Every receptor here comes from a woman between 55 and 75 years old with primary liver carcinoma and hepatitis B virus infection.

Comments on this clonotype: Without the conserved terminal phenylalanine or tryptophan, this CDR3 likely stems from a read error. The chain couples TRBV6-2 or TRBV6-3 to TRBJ2-1; the D gene is possibly TRBD1 (6 bases). Germline V gives CDR1 MNHEY, CDR2 SVGEGT. The CDR3 runs 12 residues. For the CDR3, the DNA is TGTGCTAGCAGGACAGTGTTCAATGAGCAGTTCTCC. Its protein product is CASRTVFNEQFS.

Concerning this clonotype itself: A much bigger clone sits one base away, suggesting this may be a read error. It is likely a read error, because the conserved phenylalanine at the end of the CDR3 is missing. As DNA, the CDR3 is TGCGCCAGCAGCAACCTAGCAGTCAGCTCCTACGAGCAGTACATC. This codes for CASSNLAVSSYEQYI. The chain employs TRBV5-1 and TRBJ2-7, with D possibly being TRBD2 (5 bases). The V end was cut by 4 bases, the J end by 0 bases, with 14 bases between. This CDR3 contains 15 residues. From germline, CDR1 is SGHRS and CDR2 YFSETQ.

The table lists this clonotype with a count of one. This chain connects TRBV29-1 to TRBJ2-3; tentatively, D is TRBD2 (6 bases). Trimming stripped 4 bases from V and 4 bases from J, with 21 bases between. The CDR3 totals 16 residues. CDR1 SQVTM and CDR2 ANQGSEA come from the germline V gene. For the CDR3, the DNA is TGCAGCGTTGGGGGTTACGCAAGAGCGGGTGCAGATACGCAGTATTTT. Its translation is CSVGGYARAGADTQYF.

This clonotype was recorded many times. The chain carries TRBV5-1 and TRBJ2-1; 11 bases line up with TRBD2. V shed 0 bases, J shed 7 bases, and the junction held 9 bases outside the gene matches. The germline CDR1 and CDR2 sequences are SGHRS and YFSETQ. The CDR3 is 17 residues long. The CDR3 DNA follows: TGCGCCAGCAGCTTGGGTTCACTAGCGGGAGATGGAAATGAGCAGTTCTTC. Amino acids: CASSLGSLAGDGNEQFF.

This chain links TRBV2 with TRBJ2-5; a weak D match, TRBD1 (5 bases). V lost 5 bases and J 2 bases, leaving 12 bases between the germline ends. This CDR3 is built from 14 residues. CDR1 and CDR2 (germline): SNHLY, FYNNEI. In DNA form, the CDR3 reads TGTGCCAGCAGTCCCAGGGTGGGACAAGAGACCCAGTACTTC. It translates to CASSPRVGQETQYF.

To note about this clonotype: The germline gene is not matched at one end of the junction; a read error may be the cause. J is TRBJ2-7 and V is TRBV11-1; D is possibly TRBD1 or TRBD2 (5 bases each). The germline gives CDR1 SGHAT, CDR2 FQDESV (reference sequence). This CDR3 comprises 15 residues. The CDR3 nucleotides read TGTGCCAGCAGCCCTCAGACAGCACGACTACGCGAGGAGTACTTC. The encoded protein is CASSPQTARLREEYF.

This chain links TRBV7-3 with TRBJ2-1; D is perhaps TRBD1 or TRBD2 (5 bases each). From germline, CDR1 is SGHTA and CDR2 FQGTGA. V shed 3 bases and J shed 7 bases, with 16 bases lying between them. This CDR3 spans 15 amino acids. The CDR3 protein is CASSFTGTAPNEQFF. CDR3 in DNA: TGTGCCAGCAGCTTCACCGGGACGGCGCCGAATGAGCAGTTCTTC.

The V gene is TRBV7-3, the J gene TRBJ2-1; 8 nucleotides align to TRBD2. Looked up from germline, CDR1 is SGHTA and CDR2 is FQGTGA. The CDR3 is 15 residues long. The junction had 6 bases not matched to a gene; V was cut back by 6 bases and J by 2 bases. As DNA, the CDR3 is TGTGCCAGCAGTCCTCTAGCGGGCCCCTACAATGAGCAGTTCTTC. Translated: CASSPLAGPYNEQFF.

This sequence joins TRBV5-1 and TRBJ2-1; 11 positions match TRBD2. Looked up from germline, CDR1 is SGHRS and CDR2 is YFSETQ. V gave up 2 bases and J gave up 0 bases; unmatched junction bases: 4. The CDR3 is 17 residues long. CDR3 nucleotide sequence: TGCGCCAGCAGCTTTTTAGCGGGAGGGGGCTCCTACAATGAGCAGTTCTTC. Its translation is CASSFLAGGGSYNEQFF.

The V and J genes are TRBV18 and TRBJ2-5; D gene unclear. Trimming took 2 bases from V and 6 from J, leaving 10 bases between them. This CDR3 contains 13 residues. CDR1 and CDR2 (germline): KGHSH, LQKENI. The CDR3 loop is CASSPAPRQTQYF. The CDR3 coding sequence is TGTGCCAGCTCACCAGCCCCGAGGCAGACCCAGTACTTC.

Concerning this clonotype itself: One base away lies a much larger clone, so this may be a sequencing read error. The V gene is TRBV12-3 or TRBV12-4, the J gene TRBJ2-1; D possibly corresponds to TRBD2 (6 bases). The CDR3 has 14 amino acids. The CDR3 nucleotides read TGTGCCAGCAGTTTACGGGAGAGGCCTAATGAGCAGCTCTTC. It yields the protein CASSLRERPNEQLF.

Of note for this clonotype: A read error may account for a junction end that differs from germline. The rearrangement joins TRBV12-5 to TRBJ2-3; the match to TRBD1 covers 7 bases. The CDR3 spans 13 residues. Germline V gene lookup returns CDR1 LGHNT and CDR2 FRNRAP. The CDR3 DNA reads TGTGATAGTGGAGGACAGGTCACAGATACGCAGTTTTTT. Amino acids: CDSGGQVTDTQFF.

This rearrangement joins TRBV7-8 to TRBJ1-2; TRBD1 might be the D (5 bases). The V end lost 4 bases, the J end lost 0 bases, and 18 bases lay between the germline ends. There are 17 residues in the CDR3. The germline CDR1 and CDR2 sequences are SGHVS and FQNEAQ. CDR3 coding DNA: TGTGCCAGCAGCTCCCTCCGGTGCCAGGGCTCTAACTATGGCTACACCTTC. Its protein is CASSSLRCQGSNYGYTF.

With regard to this clonotype: Because the CDR3 is missing its conserved closing phenylalanine or tryptophan, this is likely a read error. The chain has TRBV11-2 and TRBJ1-1; D remains ambiguous. Trimming cost V 4 bases and J 0 bases, with 15 bases left between them. Germline CDR1 is SGHAT and CDR2 is FQNNGV. This CDR3 spans 16 amino acids. Here the CDR3 DNA reads TGTGCCAGCAGCTCTATCAATCTCGCTCTGAACACTGAAGCTTTCCTT. Protein sequence: CASSSINLALNTEAFL.

This clonotype came up many times. The rearrangement joins TRBV12-3 or TRBV12-4 to TRBJ2-3, with a weak D call TRBD1 (6 bases). The CDR3 is made up of 15 amino acids. V was shortened by 7 bases and J by 0 bases, with 14 bases between the two germline ends. The CDR3 region is CASTLGGTSTDTQYF. CDR3 DNA: TGTGCCAGCACCCTAGGGGGAACTAGCACAGATACGCAGTATTTT.

The rearrangement links TRBV5-1 to TRBJ2-1, with TRBD2 as a possible D gene (6 bases). The length of the CDR3 is 15 residues. The germline V gene has CDR1 SGHRS and CDR2 YFSETQ. The germline V and J ends were trimmed by 9 bases and 3 bases, with 19 bases remaining between them. CDR3 nucleotide sequence: TGCGCCAACAGTTTGGATGGCGGGATCTACAATGAGCAGTTCTTC. Its translation: CANSLDGGIYNEQFF.

In regard to this clonotype: Because it lacks the conserved phenylalanine or tryptophan at the end, this CDR3 is likely a read error. The chain has TRBV10-2 and TRBJ1-1; 9 bases map to TRBD1. J gave up 2 bases and V 11 bases, and 9 bases lay outside the gene matches. CDR3 size: 14 residues. CDR1 and CDR2 from the germline V gene are WSHSY and SAAADI. CDR3 in amino acids: CAGKEDRGNTEAFS. As DNA, the CDR3 is TGCGCCGGCAAGGAGGACAGGGGAAACACTGAAGCTTTCTCT.

This chain uses TRBV4-2 with TRBJ2-5; no definite D call. V dropped 2 bases and J dropped 6 bases, with 10 bases sitting between them. In germline, CDR1 is LGHNA, CDR2 YNFKEQ. This CDR3 spans 13 amino acids. CDR3 DNA sequence: TGTGCCAGCAGCCAACATCTGTGGAAGACCCAGTACTTC. This translates into CASSQHLWKTQYF.